The present TCR beta chain was sequenced within a study of cytomegalovirus exposure and HLA in healthy donors. This CDR3 is built from 15 residues. CDR1 and CDR2 from the germline V gene are WSHSY and SAAADI. Trimming took 4 bases from V and 1 from J; bases not matched to a gene: 4. In the case of this clone: Its specificity is unknown.

General observations from the study: Within the 95 to 150 validation repertoires, first-cohort TCR clusters tended to co-occur, according to a later analysis. Listed as cytomegalovirus-associated were around 160 TCR beta chains.

Measured with immunoSEQ multiplex PCR; TCRdb has only the in-frame clones, and not every one. The table records 350,000 or so clones, roughly 85% of them present only once. Sequences were obtained from PBMCs. The TCR comes from a woman younger than 30 in good health and CMV-seronegative. The genes are TRBV10-2 and TRBJ2-3; 8 bases fit TRBD2. This CDR3 is CASSAQTSGTDTQYF. For the CDR3, the DNA is TGCGCCAGCAGTGCACAGACTAGCGGCACAGATACGCAGTATTTT.